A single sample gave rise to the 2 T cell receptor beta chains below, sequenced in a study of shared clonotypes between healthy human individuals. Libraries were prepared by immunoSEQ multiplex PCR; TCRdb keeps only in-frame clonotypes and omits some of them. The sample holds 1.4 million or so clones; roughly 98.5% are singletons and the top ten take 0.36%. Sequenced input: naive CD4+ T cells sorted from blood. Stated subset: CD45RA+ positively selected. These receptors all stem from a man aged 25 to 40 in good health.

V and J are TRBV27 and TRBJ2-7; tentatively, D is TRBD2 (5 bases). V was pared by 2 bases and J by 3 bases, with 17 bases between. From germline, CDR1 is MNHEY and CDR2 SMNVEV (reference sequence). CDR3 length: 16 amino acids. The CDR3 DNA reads TGTGCCAGCAGTTTAACGGCTAGCCCCCGCGGCTACGAGCAGTACTTC. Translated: CASSLTASPRGYEQYF.

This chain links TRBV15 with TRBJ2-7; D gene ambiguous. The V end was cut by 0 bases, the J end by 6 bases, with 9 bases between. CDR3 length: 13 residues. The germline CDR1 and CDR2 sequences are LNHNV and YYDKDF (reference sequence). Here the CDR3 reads CATSRDLVSEQYF. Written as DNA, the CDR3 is TGTGCCACCAGCAGAGATCTGGTATCCGAGCAGTACTTC.